The TCR beta chain described here comes from a study of beta chain features in type 1 diabetes. Study findings and constraints: Moderate yet significant TCRB CDR3 shortening was seen in Type 1 diabetes patients in all four CD4+ subsets. A possible short-template PCR bias applies equally to patients and controls. Any HLA-type effect on TCRB rearrangement remained unresolved here.

Expressed TCRB transcripts got sequenced, as all isolated RNA was reverse transcribed. TCRdb keeps only in-frame clones here, not all; method: immunoSEQ multiplex PCR. The sample shows 300,000 to 400,000 clones, approximately 10% of them seen only once. Germline assignment: CDR1 WSHSY and CDR2 SAAADI. The germline V and J ends were trimmed by 1 base and 9 bases, with 10 bases remaining between them. This CDR3 has 13 amino acids. Points on this clone: Its matching antigen is unknown.

Source material: central memory CD4+ T cells from blood. This rearrangement joins TRBV10-2 to TRBJ2-4, with D possibly matching TRBD1 (5 bases). This clonotype was sampled from a man aged 25 to 45 with type 1 diabetes. The DNA for the CDR3 is TGCGCCAGCAGTGAGTTGAGCGACAGCATTCAGTACTTC. Translating it yields CASSELSDSIQYF.